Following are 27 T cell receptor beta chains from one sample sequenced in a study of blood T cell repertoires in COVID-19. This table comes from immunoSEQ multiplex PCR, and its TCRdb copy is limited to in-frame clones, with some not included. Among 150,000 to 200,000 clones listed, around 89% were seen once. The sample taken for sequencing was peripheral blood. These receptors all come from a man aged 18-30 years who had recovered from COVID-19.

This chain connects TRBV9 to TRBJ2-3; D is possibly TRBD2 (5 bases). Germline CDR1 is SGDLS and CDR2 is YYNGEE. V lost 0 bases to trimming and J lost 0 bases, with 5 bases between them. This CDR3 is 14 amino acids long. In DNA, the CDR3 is TGTGCCAGCAGCGTAGGAGGGAGCACAGATACGCAGTATTTT. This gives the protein CASSVGGSTDTQYF.

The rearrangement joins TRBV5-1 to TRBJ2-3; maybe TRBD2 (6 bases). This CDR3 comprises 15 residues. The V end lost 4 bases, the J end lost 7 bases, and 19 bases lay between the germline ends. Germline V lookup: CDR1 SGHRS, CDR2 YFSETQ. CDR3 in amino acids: CASSPGRGAIYTQYF. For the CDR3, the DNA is TGCGCCAGCAGCCCAGGGCGGGGTGCTATTTATACGCAGTATTTT.

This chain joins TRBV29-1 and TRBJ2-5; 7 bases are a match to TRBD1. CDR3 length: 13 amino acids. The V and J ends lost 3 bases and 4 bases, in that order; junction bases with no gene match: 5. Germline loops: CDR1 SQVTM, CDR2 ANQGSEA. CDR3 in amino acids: CSVERGGIETQYF. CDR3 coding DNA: TGCAGCGTTGAGAGAGGGGGCATAGAGACCCAGTACTTC.

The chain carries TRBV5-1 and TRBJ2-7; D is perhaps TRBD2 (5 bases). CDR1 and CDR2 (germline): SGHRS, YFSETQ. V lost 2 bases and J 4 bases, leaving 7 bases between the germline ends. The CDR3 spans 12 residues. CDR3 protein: CASSLPGYEQYF. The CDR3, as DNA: TGCGCCAGCAGCTTACCGGGGTACGAGCAGTACTTC.

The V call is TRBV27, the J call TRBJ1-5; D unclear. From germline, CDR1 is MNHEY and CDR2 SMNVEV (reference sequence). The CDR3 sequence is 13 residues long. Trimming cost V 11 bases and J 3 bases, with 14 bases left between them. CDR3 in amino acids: CASVRGTNQPQHF. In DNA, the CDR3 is TGTGCCTCGGTTCGGGGTACCAATCAGCCCCAGCATTTT.

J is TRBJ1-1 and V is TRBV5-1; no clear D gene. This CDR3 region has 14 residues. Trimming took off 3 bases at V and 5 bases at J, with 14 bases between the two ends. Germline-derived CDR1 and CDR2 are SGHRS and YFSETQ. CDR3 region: CASSSGERLTEAFF. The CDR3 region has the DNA TGCGCCAGCAGCTCCGGGGAACGGTTGACTGAAGCTTTCTTT.

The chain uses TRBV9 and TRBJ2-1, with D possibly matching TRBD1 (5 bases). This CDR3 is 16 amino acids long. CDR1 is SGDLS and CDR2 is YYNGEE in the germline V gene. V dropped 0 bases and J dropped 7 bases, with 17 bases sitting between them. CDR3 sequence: CASSVGETAPGNEQFF. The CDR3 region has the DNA TGTGCCAGCAGCGTAGGAGAGACAGCTCCTGGGAATGAGCAGTTCTTC.

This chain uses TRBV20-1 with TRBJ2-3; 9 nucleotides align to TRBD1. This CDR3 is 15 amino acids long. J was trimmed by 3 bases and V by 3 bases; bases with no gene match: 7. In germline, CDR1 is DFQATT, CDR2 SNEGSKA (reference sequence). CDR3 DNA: TGCAGTGCTAGTGGCGGACAGGGGCTGACAGATACGCAGTATTTT. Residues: CSASGGQGLTDTQYF.

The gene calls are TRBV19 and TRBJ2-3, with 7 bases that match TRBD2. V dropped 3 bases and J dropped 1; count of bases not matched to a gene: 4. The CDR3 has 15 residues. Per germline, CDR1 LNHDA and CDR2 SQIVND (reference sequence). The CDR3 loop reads CASSIETSGTDTQYF. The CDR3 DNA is TGTGCCAGTAGTATTGAAACTAGCGGCACAGATACGCAGTATTTT. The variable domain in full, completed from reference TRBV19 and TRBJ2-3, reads DGGITQSPKYLFRKEGQNVTLSCEQNLNHDAMYWYRQDPGQGLRLIYYSQIVNDFQKGDIAEGYSVSREKKESFPLTVTSAQKNPTAFYLCASSIETSGTDTQYFGPGTRLTVL.

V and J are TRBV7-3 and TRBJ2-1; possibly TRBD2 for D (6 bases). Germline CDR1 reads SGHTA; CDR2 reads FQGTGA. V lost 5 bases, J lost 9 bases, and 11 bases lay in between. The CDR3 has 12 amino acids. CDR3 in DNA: TGTGCCAGCAGCAAACCGGAGGGTGAGCAGTTCTTC. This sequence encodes CASSKPEGEQFF.

DNA of the CDR3: TGTGCCAGCAGTCCCTGGGGAGCGGGAGTAGCAGATACGCAGTATTTT. This codes for CASSPWGAGVADTQYF. The chain links TRBV27 to TRBJ2-3; 8 bases fit TRBD2. CDR1 and CDR2 (germline): MNHEY, SMNVEV (reference sequence). The CDR3 extends over 16 amino acids. The ends lost 5 bases at V and 4 bases at J; junction bases unmatched: 11.

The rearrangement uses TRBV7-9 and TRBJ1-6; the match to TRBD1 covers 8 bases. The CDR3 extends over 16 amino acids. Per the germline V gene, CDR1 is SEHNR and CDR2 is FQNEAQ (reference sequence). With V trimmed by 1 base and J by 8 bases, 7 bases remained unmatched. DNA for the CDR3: TGTGCCAGCAGCTTAGGTCCAGGGGGCAAGTATTCACCCCTCCACTTT. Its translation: CASSLGPGGKYSPLHF.

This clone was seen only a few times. DNA of the CDR3: TGTGCCAGCAGCTTGGGACTGCAAGAGACCCAGTACTTC. Protein product: CASSLGLQETQYF. The rearrangement links TRBV11-1 to TRBJ2-5; maybe TRBD2 (6 bases). Germline V gene sequence: CDR1 SGHAT, CDR2 FQDESV (reference sequence). V was pared by 3 bases and J by 2 bases, with 7 bases between. This CDR3 spans 13 amino acids.

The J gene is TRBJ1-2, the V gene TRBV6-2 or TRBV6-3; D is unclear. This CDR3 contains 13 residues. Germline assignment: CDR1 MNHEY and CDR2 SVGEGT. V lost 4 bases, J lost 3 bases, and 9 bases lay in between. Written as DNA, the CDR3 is TGTGCCAGCAGTTCCGGTTATTACTATGGCTACACCTTC. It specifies CASSSGYYYGYTF.

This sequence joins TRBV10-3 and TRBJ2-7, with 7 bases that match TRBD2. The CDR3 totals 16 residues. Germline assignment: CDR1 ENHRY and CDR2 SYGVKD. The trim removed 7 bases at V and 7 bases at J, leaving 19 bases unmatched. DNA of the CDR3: TGTGCCATCAATTTGCCTGCGGGGCGGGAGAGGAAAGAGCAGTACTTC. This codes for CAINLPAGRERKEQYF.

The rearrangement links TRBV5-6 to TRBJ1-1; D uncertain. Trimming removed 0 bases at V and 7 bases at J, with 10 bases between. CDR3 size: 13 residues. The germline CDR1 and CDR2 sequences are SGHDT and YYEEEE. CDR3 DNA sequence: TGTGCCAGCAGCTTGGTGATGCGGGGTGAAGCTTTCTTT. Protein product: CASSLVMRGEAFF.

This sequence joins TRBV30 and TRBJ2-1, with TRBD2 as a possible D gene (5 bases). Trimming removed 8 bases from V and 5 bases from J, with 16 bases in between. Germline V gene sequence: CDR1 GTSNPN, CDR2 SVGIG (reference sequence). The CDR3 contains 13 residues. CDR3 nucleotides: TGTGCCAGCTACCAGCGGCCCCACAATGAGCAGTTCTTC. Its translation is CASYQRPHNEQFF.

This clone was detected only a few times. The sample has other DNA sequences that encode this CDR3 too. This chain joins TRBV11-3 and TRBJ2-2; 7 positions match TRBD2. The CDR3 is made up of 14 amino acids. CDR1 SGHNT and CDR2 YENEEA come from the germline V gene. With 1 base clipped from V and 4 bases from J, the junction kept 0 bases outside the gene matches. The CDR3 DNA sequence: TGTGCCAGCAGCTTAGCGGGAGGCACCGGGGAGCTGTTTTTT. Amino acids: CASSLAGGTGELFF.

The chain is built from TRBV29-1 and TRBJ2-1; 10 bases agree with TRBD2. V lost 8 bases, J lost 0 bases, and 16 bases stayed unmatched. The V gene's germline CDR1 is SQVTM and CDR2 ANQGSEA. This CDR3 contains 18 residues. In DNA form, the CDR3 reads TGCAGCTCACGAGGGGTAGCGGGAGGCCAGAGCTCCTACAATGAGCAGTTCTTC. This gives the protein CSSRGVAGGQSSYNEQFF.

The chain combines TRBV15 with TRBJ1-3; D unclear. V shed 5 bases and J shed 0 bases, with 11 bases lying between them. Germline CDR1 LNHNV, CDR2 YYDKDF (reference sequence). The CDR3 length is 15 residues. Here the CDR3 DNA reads TGTGCCACCAGCCGGGAACGATTCTCTGGAAACACCATATATTTT. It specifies CATSRERFSGNTIYF.

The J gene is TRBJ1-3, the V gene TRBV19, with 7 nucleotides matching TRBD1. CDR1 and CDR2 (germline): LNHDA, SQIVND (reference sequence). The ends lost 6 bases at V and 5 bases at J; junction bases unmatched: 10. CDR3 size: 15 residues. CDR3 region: CASRPGWTGRNTIYF. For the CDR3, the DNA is TGTGCCAGTAGACCGGGTTGGACAGGCCGAAACACCATATATTTT.

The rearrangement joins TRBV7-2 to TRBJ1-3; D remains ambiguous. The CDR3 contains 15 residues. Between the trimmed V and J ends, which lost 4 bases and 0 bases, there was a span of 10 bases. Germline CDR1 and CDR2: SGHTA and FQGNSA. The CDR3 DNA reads TGTGCCAGCAGCTCTCAGGTGCCCTCTGGAAACACCATATATTTT. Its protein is CASSSQVPSGNTIYF.

The CDR3 loop is CAWSAGTLGAFF. The CDR3 nucleotides read TGTGCCTGGAGTGCCGGGACACTGGGAGCTTTCTTT. V is TRBV30 and J is TRBJ1-1; a possible D gene is TRBD1 (6 bases). Between the trimmed V and J ends, which lost 1 base and 10 bases, there was a span of 13 bases. The CDR3 has 12 residues. Germline V lookup: CDR1 GTSNPN, CDR2 SVGIG (reference sequence).

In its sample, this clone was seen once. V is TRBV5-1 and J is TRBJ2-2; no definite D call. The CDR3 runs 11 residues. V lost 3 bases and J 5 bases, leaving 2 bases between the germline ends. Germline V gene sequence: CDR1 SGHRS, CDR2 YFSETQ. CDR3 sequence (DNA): TGCGCCAGCAGCTCAACCGGGGAGCTGTTTTTT. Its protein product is CASSSTGELFF.

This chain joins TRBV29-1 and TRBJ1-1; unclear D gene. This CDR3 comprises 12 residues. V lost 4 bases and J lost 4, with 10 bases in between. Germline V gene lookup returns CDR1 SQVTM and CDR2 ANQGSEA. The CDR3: CSVAHGVTEAFF. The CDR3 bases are TGCAGCGTTGCCCACGGGGTCACTGAAGCTTTCTTT.

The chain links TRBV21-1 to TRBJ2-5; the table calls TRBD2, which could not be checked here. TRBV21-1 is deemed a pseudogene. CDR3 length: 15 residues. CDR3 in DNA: TGTGCCAGCAGCAAAAGGGGCGGGGCGTATGAGACCCAGTACTTC. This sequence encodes CASSKRGGAYETQYF.

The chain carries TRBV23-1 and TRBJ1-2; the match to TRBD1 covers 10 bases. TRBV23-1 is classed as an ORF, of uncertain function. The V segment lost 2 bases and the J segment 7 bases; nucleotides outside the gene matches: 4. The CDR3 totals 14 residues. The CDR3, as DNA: TGCGCCAGCAGTCAACCGGGACAGGGGACTGGCTACACCTTC. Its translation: CASSQPGQGTGYTF.